This passage covers 30 T cell receptor beta chains from one sample sequenced in a study of blood T cell repertoires in COVID-19. Profiled with immunoSEQ multiplex PCR; TCRdb holds only in-frame clones, not every one. This table has about 240,000 clones, 88% appearing once. The material sequenced was peripheral blood. The source is a middle-aged woman who had recovered from COVID-19.

V gene TRBV11-3 combines with J gene TRBJ2-1, with a weak D call TRBD2 (6 bases). Germline CDR1 and CDR2: SGHNT and YENEEA. CDR3 length: 13 amino acids. Trimming removed 0 bases from V and 8 bases from J, with 8 bases in between. CDR3 coding DNA: TGTGCCAGCAGCTTAGAACTAGCCGATGAGCAGTTCTTC. Translation gives CASSLELADEQFF.

This chain joins TRBV7-9 and TRBJ1-1; 11 bases align to TRBD1. Germline-derived CDR1 and CDR2 are SEHNR and FQNEAQ (reference sequence). The CDR3 spans 15 residues. V trimming: 5 bases; J trimming: 3 bases; junction bases outside the gene matches: 5. CDR3 DNA: TGTGCCAGCAGCCAACCGGACAGGGGGCACACTGAAGCTTTCTTT. Translated: CASSQPDRGHTEAFF.

The chain employs TRBV6-6 and TRBJ2-5, with TRBD2 matching 9 bases. The CDR3 is 16 amino acids. The V and J ends lost 6 bases and 1 base, in that order; junction bases with no gene match: 9. Germline values: CDR1 MNHNY, CDR2 SVGAGI (reference sequence). The CDR3 DNA reads TGTGCCAGCAGCCAAGTACTAGCGGGCGGCCAAGAGACCCAGTACTTC. This sequence encodes CASSQVLAGGQETQYF.

The chain links TRBV6-1 to TRBJ2-6; maybe TRBD2 (5 bases). The CDR3 loop spans 15 amino acids. Germline CDR1 and CDR2: MNHNS and SASEGT. V lost 2 bases, J lost 1 base, and 6 bases lay in between. The CDR3 DNA reads TGTGCCAGCAGTGAAAGAGGGTCTGGGGCCAACGTCCTGACTTTC. This sequence encodes CASSERGSGANVLTF.

The gene calls are TRBV28 and TRBJ1-5; 7 nucleotides match TRBD1. The ends lost 4 bases at V and 6 bases at J; junction bases unmatched: 9. CDR1 is MDHEN, CDR2 SYDVKM, per germline. The CDR3 runs 15 residues. CDR3 amino acids: CASSSPLGGTQPQHF. DNA of the CDR3: TGTGCCAGCAGTTCCCCACTAGGGGGCACTCAGCCCCAGCATTTT.

The chain has TRBV7-2 and TRBJ1-5, with TRBD1 identical over 7 bases. V was clipped by 5 bases and J by 2 bases; unmatched bases: 9. Per the germline V gene, CDR1 is SGHTA and CDR2 is FQGNSA. The CDR3 is 16 residues long. The CDR3 here is CASSPWIGQGNQPQHF. Written as DNA, the CDR3 is TGTGCCAGCAGCCCCTGGATAGGACAGGGCAATCAGCCCCAGCATTTT. Using reference TRBV7-2 and TRBJ1-5 for the parts outside the CDR3, the full variable domain is GAGVSQSPSNKVTEKGKDVELRCDPISGHTALYWYRQSLGQGLEFLIYFQGNSAPDKSGLPSDRFSAERTGGSVSTLTIQRTQQEDSAVYLCASSPWIGQGNQPQHFGDGTRLSIL.

This chain joins TRBV6-6 and TRBJ1-2; TRBD1 agrees at 7 bases. The CDR3 runs 14 residues. CDR1 is MNHNY and CDR2 is SVGAGI in the germline V gene (reference sequence). V was clipped by 4 bases and J by 2 bases; unmatched bases: 4. The CDR3 DNA reads as TGTGCCAGCAGTTCTGTCAGGGGGAACTATGGCTACACCTTC. This sequence encodes CASSSVRGNYGYTF.

The chain links TRBV6-2 or TRBV6-3 to TRBJ1-1; D not resolved. The V end lost 5 bases, the J end lost 1 base, and 11 bases lay between the germline ends. Germline V CDR1 and CDR2: MNHEY, SVGEGT. This CDR3 is 14 amino acids long. The CDR3 DNA follows: TGTGCCAGCAGTCGGAGGGAAGGGAACACTGAAGCTTTCTTT. Its translation: CASSRREGNTEAFF.

The genes are TRBV7-9 and TRBJ2-5, with D maybe TRBD2 (7 bases). From germline, CDR1 is SEHNR and CDR2 FQNEAQ (reference sequence). V was clipped by 0 bases and J by 5 bases, with 19 bases between them. The CDR3 is 17 amino acids. DNA for the CDR3: TGTGCCAGCAGCTTAGCTTCCCGACAGGCGGGAGTGGAGACCCAGTACTTC. As protein: CASSLASRQAGVETQYF. The full variable domain, completed using reference TRBV7-9 and TRBJ2-5, is DTGVSQNPRHKITKRGQNVTFRCDPISEHNRLYWYRQTLGQGPEFLTYFQNEAQLEKSRLLSDRFSAERPKGSFSTLEIQRTEQGDSAMYLCASSLASRQAGVETQYFGPGTRLLVL.

The chain combines TRBV9 with TRBJ1-5; weak D call: TRBD1 (6 bases). The V end was cut by 0 bases, the J end by 7 bases, with 14 bases between. The CDR3 consists of 15 residues. CDR1 and CDR2 from the germline V gene are SGDLS and YYNGEE. As DNA, the CDR3 is TGTGCCAGCAGCGTAGCTGGGGGGGCGGGACAGCCCCAGCATTTT. It codes for CASSVAGGAGQPQHF.

The V and J genes are TRBV5-4 and TRBJ1-1; TRBD1 is a possible D gene (6 bases). The CDR3 contains 14 residues. CDR1 is SGHNT, CDR2 YYREEE, per germline (reference sequence). V gave up 4 bases and J gave up 5 bases, with 15 bases separating them. The CDR3 DNA reads TGTGCCAGCAGCCGACAGGCTCCGGGGACTGAAGCTTTCTTT. It yields the protein CASSRQAPGTEAFF.

This chain uses TRBV6-1 with TRBJ2-6; 7 bases match TRBD2. Germline V gene lookup returns CDR1 MNHNS and CDR2 SASEGT. This CDR3 has 18 residues. J gave up 0 bases and V 4 bases, and 9 bases lay outside the gene matches. The CDR3 loop is CASSARSGRFSGANVLTF. CDR3 sequence (DNA): TGTGCCAGCAGTGCCCGTAGCGGGCGTTTCTCTGGGGCCAACGTCCTGACTTTC.

The chain combines TRBV19 with TRBJ1-2; D is unclear. CDR1 and CDR2 (germline): LNHDA, SQIVND (reference sequence). This CDR3 region has 13 residues. V lost 8 bases and J 2 bases, leaving 12 bases between the germline ends. The CDR3 loop is CASGETGNYGYTF. The CDR3 region has the DNA TGTGCCAGTGGGGAGACGGGCAACTATGGCTACACCTTC.

The V and J genes are TRBV9 and TRBJ2-7, with D maybe TRBD1 (6 bases). V lost 4 bases and J 7 bases, leaving 15 bases between the germline ends. Germline CDR1 SGDLS, CDR2 YYNGEE. This CDR3 spans 13 amino acids. CDR3 bases: TGTGCCAGCAGCACCTGGACAGCTAGTGAGCAGTACTTC. Protein product: CASSTWTASEQYF.

The J gene is TRBJ1-1, the V gene TRBV18; a possible D gene is TRBD1 (5 bases). Germline V gives CDR1 KGHSH, CDR2 LQKENI. Trimming removed 2 bases at V and 4 bases at J, with 14 bases between. The CDR3 totals 15 residues. The DNA of the CDR3 is TGTGCCAGCTCACCAGGTGGGGCCCGAGGCACTGAAGCTTTCTTT. It translates to CASSPGGARGTEAFF.

The sample holds one count of this clone. The chain recombines TRBV6-1 with TRBJ2-2; TRBD2 matches at 10 bases. The CDR3 length is 19 residues. The germline V gene encodes CDR1 MNHNS and CDR2 SASEGT. J lost 4 bases, V lost 4 bases, and 15 bases had no gene match. This CDR3 reads CASSGLLPSGRAGTGELFF. The CDR3 bases are TGTGCCAGCAGTGGCCTTCTGCCCAGCGGGAGGGCCGGCACCGGGGAGCTGTTTTTT.

The chain is built from TRBV10-3 and TRBJ1-5, with 7 bases aligning to TRBD1. V was pared by 5 bases and J by 3 bases, with 4 bases of the junction left unmatched. Germline CDR1 is ENHRY and CDR2 is SYGVKD. The CDR3 runs to 14 residues. DNA for the CDR3: TGTGCCATCAGTTCCAGGGGGGCCAATCAGCCCCAGCATTTT. Translation gives CAISSRGANQPQHF.

V and J are TRBV10-1 and TRBJ1-5, with 8 nucleotides matching TRBD1. Germline CDR1 is WNHNN and CDR2 is SYGVQD (reference sequence). With 5 bases clipped from V and 2 bases from J, the junction kept 8 bases outside the gene matches. The CDR3 contains 16 residues. CDR3 nucleotide sequence: TGCGCCAGCAGTCCACACCAGGGGGCTGGCAATCAGCCCCAGCATTTT. This gives the protein CASSPHQGAGNQPQHF.

This chain joins TRBV29-1 and TRBJ2-1; D is perhaps TRBD1 (7 bases). The CDR3 spans 17 residues. Trimming left V 7 bases short and J 4 bases short, with 26 bases between. Germline V gene lookup returns CDR1 SQVTM and CDR2 ANQGSEA. The CDR3 spells CSAPMGRGRGLYNEQFF. The CDR3 DNA sequence: TGCAGCGCCCCAATGGGGCGGGGAAGGGGGCTTTACAATGAGCAGTTCTTC.

This clone was counted between two and nine times. This chain links TRBV6-5 with TRBJ2-1; D remains unclear. V was trimmed by 6 bases and J by 7 bases, leaving 7 bases between them. Germline values: CDR1 MNHEY, CDR2 SVGAGI. This CDR3 region has 11 residues. CDR3 protein: CASSLENEQFF. Written as DNA, the CDR3 is TGTGCCAGCAGCCTCGAGAATGAGCAGTTCTTC.

The chain couples TRBV7-8 to TRBJ2-7; TRBD2 might be the D (5 bases). V was cut by 1 base and J by 5 bases, with 15 bases left in between. The CDR3 has 15 amino acids. Germline V gene lookup returns CDR1 SGHVS and CDR2 FQNEAQ. As DNA, the CDR3 is TGTGCCAGCAGCTTAGACCCCACTAGAACTAACGAGCAGTACTTC. It is translated as CASSLDPTRTNEQYF. The variable domain in full, completed from reference TRBV7-8 and TRBJ2-7, reads GAGVSQSPRYKVAKRGQDVALRCDPISGHVSLFWYQQALGQGPEFLTYFQNEAQLDKSGLPSDRFFAERPEGSVSTLKIQRTQQEDSAVYLCASSLDPTRTNEQYFGPGTRLTVT.

This chain joins TRBV5-8 and TRBJ2-3; tentatively, D is TRBD2 (7 bases). The V gene's germline CDR1 is SGHTS and CDR2 YDEGEE. This CDR3 has 15 amino acids. The germline V and J ends were trimmed by 4 bases and 6 bases, with 18 bases remaining between them. CDR3 amino acids: CASSQGGGGPDTQYF. The CDR3 DNA follows: TGTGCCAGCAGCCAGGGAGGGGGAGGGCCGGATACGCAGTATTTT.

This chain joins TRBV7-2 and TRBJ2-1, with D possibly matching TRBD1 (6 bases). This CDR3 is 13 amino acids long. V lost 0 bases, J lost 12 bases, and 12 bases lay in between. Germline assignment: CDR1 SGHTA and CDR2 FQGNSA. In nucleotides, the CDR3 is TGTGCCAGCAGCTTAGCGGTAAGAGGGGGGCAGTTCTTC. It yields the protein CASSLAVRGGQFF.

The chain uses TRBV5-6 and TRBJ2-5, with 10 bases fitting TRBD2. The CDR3 is 17 residues long. V lost 0 bases, J lost 4 bases, and 9 bases stayed unmatched. Germline CDR1 reads SGHDT; CDR2 reads YYEEEE. In DNA form, the CDR3 reads TGTGCCAGCAGCTTGGCGGGGGACCTAGCGGGAGTAGAGACCCAGTACTTC. Translated: CASSLAGDLAGVETQYF.

This clone turned up a few times. The chain has TRBV7-2 and TRBJ1-6, with TRBD1 identical over 12 bases. The CDR3 loop spans 17 amino acids. Germline loops: CDR1 SGHTA, CDR2 FQGNSA. Germline trimming cut 1 base from V and 10 bases from J; bases unmatched to any gene: 8. Here the CDR3 DNA reads TGTGCCAGCAGCTTAGTTTTTCGAGGGACAGGGGGCTCACCCCTCCACTTT. Translation: CASSLVFRGTGGSPLHF.

The rearrangement links TRBV24-1 to TRBJ2-6; 7 bases fit TRBD2. J was trimmed by 0 bases and V by 5 bases; bases with no gene match: 12. This CDR3 is 19 amino acids long. Per germline, CDR1 KGHDR and CDR2 SFDVKD. CDR3 in amino acids: CATSGIGGREGSGANVLTF. In nucleotides, the CDR3 is TGTGCCACCAGTGGGATCGGAGGGAGGGAGGGCTCTGGGGCCAACGTCCTGACTTTC.

This chain connects TRBV2 to TRBJ2-5, with 8 bases that match TRBD1. The ends lost 6 bases at V and 5 bases at J; junction bases unmatched: 8. Per germline, CDR1 SNHLY and CDR2 FYNNEI. The CDR3 totals 14 residues. In nucleotides, the CDR3 is TGTGCCAGCAGCGCGGGACAGGCCAGGGAGACCCAGTACTTC. This sequence encodes CASSAGQARETQYF.

The chain couples TRBV30 to TRBJ1-6; D perhaps matches TRBD1 (5 bases). CDR1 is GTSNPN and CDR2 is SVGIG in the germline V gene (reference sequence). The CDR3 length is 13 residues. Trimming removed 3 bases from V and 8 bases from J, with 11 bases in between. CDR3 in amino acids: CAWRGRVDSPLHF. In DNA, the CDR3 is TGTGCCTGGAGGGGCAGGGTTGATTCACCCCTCCACTTT.

The rearrangement joins TRBV21-1 to TRBJ2-1; no check of the table's D call, TRBD1, against the DNA was made. TRBV21-1 is recorded as a pseudogene. The CDR3 consists of 15 residues. The chain's CDR3 is CASSTSGTGYNEQFF. The CDR3 DNA sequence: TGTGCCAGCAGCACCTCCGGGACAGGTTACAATGAGCAGTTCTTC.

CDR3 DNA: TGCGCCAGCAGCCAAGAACGGGAGACGCAGTATTTT. Amino acids: CASSQERETQYF. The chain has TRBV4-3 and TRBJ2-3, with D maybe TRBD2 (6 bases). Trimming pared 0 bases from V and 9 bases from J, leaving 7 bases between. Germline V lookup: CDR1 LGHNA, CDR2 YSLEER. The CDR3 is made up of 12 amino acids.